Each of the 19 T cell receptor beta chains below was sequenced from the same sample in a study of identical twins. Each CDR3 protein is one row after TCRdb ran MiXCR on the 5' RACE reads. This table has about 20,000 distinct CDR3 sequences, around 70% appearing once. The sequenced sample was memory (CD45RO+) T cells sorted from blood. Receptors were obtained from a woman under 30 in good health. This table probably holds off-target reads from a library built for another chain.

This chain uses TRBV23-1 with TRBJ2-1; 8 bases agree with TRBD1. TRBV23-1 is treated as an ORF (open reading frame) with a function not yet certain. This CDR3 spans 13 amino acids. V was clipped by 10 bases and J by 0 bases; unmatched bases: 2. This CDR3 is CAKTGGSYNEQFF. For the CDR3, the DNA is TGCGCCAAAACAGGGGGCTCCTACAATGAGCAGTTCTTC.

CDR3 in amino acids: CSVSGTSGDNEQFF. As DNA, the CDR3 is TGCAGCGTCTCCGGGACTAGCGGTGACAATGAGCAGTTCTTC. This chain uses TRBV29-1 with TRBJ2-1; 11 bases fit TRBD2. With 6 bases clipped from V and 5 bases from J, the junction kept 6 bases outside the gene matches. Germline V gene data show CDR1 as SQVTM and CDR2 as ANQGSEA. CDR3 length: 14 residues.

Only a few counts were recorded for this clonotype. The J gene is TRBJ2-3, the V gene TRBV10-3; TRBD2 matches 12 bases. This CDR3 has 16 residues. V trimming: 5 bases; J trimming: 0 bases; junction bases outside the gene matches: 3. CDR1 is ENHRY, CDR2 SYGVKD, per germline. The CDR3 DNA reads as TGTGCCATCAGTCCTGGGACTAGCGGGAGCACAGATACGCAGTATTTT. Protein: CAISPGTSGSTDTQYF.

The chain employs TRBV10-3 and TRBJ1-1; 7 bases line up with TRBD1. The ends lost 11 bases at V and 5 bases at J; junction bases unmatched: 11. Germline loops: CDR1 ENHRY, CDR2 SYGVKD. The CDR3 has 13 amino acids. The CDR3 region has the DNA TGTGCCGCCATCAACCAGGGGGTGACTGAAGCTTTCTTT. It codes for CAAINQGVTEAFF.

The CDR3 DNA reads as TGTGCCAGCTCACCGGGGCAGAGCAGGAACTACAATGAGCAGTTCTTC. Encoded protein: CASSPGQSRNYNEQFF. The chain is built from TRBV18 and TRBJ2-1, with D perhaps TRBD1 (5 bases). Trimming took 3 bases from V and 3 from J, leaving 15 bases between them. The CDR3 contains 16 residues. Germline V CDR1 and CDR2: KGHSH, LQKENI.

The chain combines TRBV7-9 with TRBJ2-1, with 10 bases aligning to TRBD2. The CDR3 runs 16 residues. V dropped 1 base and J dropped 5; count of bases not matched to a gene: 5. Germline V lookup: CDR1 SEHNR, CDR2 FQNEAQ (reference sequence). DNA for the CDR3: TGTGCCAGCAGCTTAGTTAGCGGGAGGATTAACAATGAGCAGTTCTTC. Protein: CASSLVSGRINNEQFF.

V gene TRBV7-9 combines with J gene TRBJ1-1; possibly TRBD1 for D (5 bases). Germline assignment: CDR1 SEHNR and CDR2 FQNEAQ (reference sequence). V dropped 0 bases and J dropped 1 base, with 6 bases sitting between them. The CDR3 is 14 amino acids. This CDR3 reads CASSLAGGNTEAFF. In DNA form, the CDR3 reads TGTGCCAGCAGCTTAGCCGGGGGGAACACTGAAGCTTTCTTT.

The chain uses TRBV7-2 and TRBJ2-7, with 7 positions matching TRBD2. CDR1 and CDR2 (germline): SGHTA, FQGNSA. The CDR3 covers 16 residues. The junction had 7 bases not matched to a gene; V was cut back by 2 bases and J by 0 bases. CDR3 residues: CASSLTIAGSSYEQYF. DNA of the CDR3: TGTGCCAGCAGCTTAACGATAGCGGGTAGCTCCTACGAGCAGTACTTC.

This clonotype was seen a few times. The chain links TRBV12-3 or TRBV12-4 to TRBJ2-1; TRBD2 matches at 7 bases. J lost 6 bases, V lost 3 bases, and 11 bases had no gene match. The CDR3 is 16 amino acids. The CDR3 loop reads CASSFWGGSRGNEQFF. The CDR3 region has the DNA TGTGCCAGCAGTTTTTGGGGCGGGAGTAGGGGCAATGAGCAGTTCTTC.

V is TRBV7-2 and J is TRBJ2-7; no clear D. Germline V CDR1 and CDR2: SGHTA, FQGNSA. Trimming pared 5 bases from V and 4 bases from J, leaving 9 bases between. The CDR3 is 12 amino acids. In DNA form, the CDR3 reads TGTGCCAGCAGCCCTGGCGGTTACGAGCAGTACTTC. Amino acid sequence: CASSPGGYEQYF.

CDR3 sequence: CASSHPSGGLSYEQYF. The CDR3 coding sequence is TGTGCCAGCAGTCACCCAAGCGGGGGACTCTCCTACGAGCAGTACTTC. The chain combines TRBV6-2 or TRBV6-3 with TRBJ2-7; 8 bases map to TRBD2. The CDR3 runs 16 residues. The trim removed 5 bases at V and 0 bases at J, leaving 9 bases unmatched. Germline V gives CDR1 MNHEY, CDR2 SVGEGT.

This clonotype was counted once. The rearrangement links TRBV28 to TRBJ2-3; possible D gene TRBD2, 6 bases. CDR1 and CDR2 from the germline V gene are MDHEN and SYDVKM. The CDR3 has 15 residues. V lost 6 bases and J 2 bases, leaving 15 bases between the germline ends. The CDR3 sequence: CASSRGSYVTDTQYF. The CDR3 DNA follows: TGTGCCAGCAGCCGGGGGTCCTACGTCACAGATACGCAGTATTTT.

This clonotype showed up just a few times. The gene calls are TRBV7-9 and TRBJ1-2; a weak D match, TRBD1 (5 bases). This CDR3 comprises 16 residues. Germline V gene sequence: CDR1 SEHNR, CDR2 FQNEAQ (reference sequence). V was clipped by 2 bases and J by 4 bases, with 17 bases between them. CDR3 amino acids: CASSLSAGITGYGYTF. Here the CDR3 DNA reads TGTGCCAGCAGCTTATCCGCAGGGATTACCGGCTATGGCTACACCTTC.

The rearrangement links TRBV6-2 or TRBV6-3 to TRBJ2-7, with 10 nucleotides matching TRBD2. The J segment lost 6 bases and the V segment lost 5 bases, leaving 4 bases of the junction unmatched. The CDR3 covers 13 residues. Germline CDR1 is MNHEY and CDR2 is SVGEGT. The CDR3 sequence: CASSQQREGEQYF. The CDR3 DNA follows: TGTGCCAGCAGTCAGCAGCGGGAGGGCGAGCAGTACTTC.

The rearrangement links TRBV6-2 or TRBV6-3 to TRBJ2-3, with D possibly matching TRBD2 (6 bases). This CDR3 is 11 amino acids long. Germline V gene sequence: CDR1 MNHEY, CDR2 SVGEGT. Trimming removed 8 bases at V and 9 bases at J, with 12 bases between. CDR3: CASGLGRTQYF. The DNA of the CDR3 is TGTGCCAGCGGACTTGGGAGGACGCAGTATTTT.

This clonotype has a single count. The V and J genes are TRBV24-1 and TRBJ2-1, with TRBD2 as a possible D gene (6 bases). The V and J ends lost 3 bases and 0 bases respectively, with 11 bases between them. The germline gives CDR1 KGHDR, CDR2 SFDVKD. CDR3 length: 16 amino acids. In nucleotides, the CDR3 is TGTGCCACCAGTGATGCCTCAGCGGGCTCCTACAATGAGCAGTTCTTC. It yields the protein CATSDASAGSYNEQFF.

This clonotype was recorded a few times. This rearrangement joins TRBV12-3 or TRBV12-4 to TRBJ2-7, with D hard to call. V was cut by 5 bases and J by 7 bases, with 12 bases left in between. The CDR3 is made up of 12 amino acids. The CDR3 protein is CASSRAVIEQYF. In nucleotides, the CDR3 is TGTGCCAGCAGTAGAGCTGTGATTGAGCAGTACTTC.

CDR3 residues: CASSIVGTGANTEAFF. The CDR3, as DNA: TGTGCCAGTAGTATTGTGGGGACAGGGGCAAACACTGAAGCTTTCTTT. The chain carries TRBV19 and TRBJ1-1, with 10 bases matching TRBD1. With 3 bases clipped from V and 2 bases from J, the junction kept 6 bases outside the gene matches. In germline, CDR1 is LNHDA, CDR2 SQIVND (reference sequence). The CDR3 covers 16 residues.

The J gene is TRBJ2-5, the V gene TRBV12-3 or TRBV12-4; D uncertain. The CDR3 is 11 amino acids. V shed 5 bases and J shed 3 bases, with 4 bases lying between them. CDR3 DNA sequence: TGTGCCAGCAGTCTTAAAGAGACCCAGTACTTC. Translation: CASSLKETQYF.